This T cell receptor beta chain was sequenced in a study of T cell changes during pregnancy in multiple sclerosis. Between the trimmed V and J ends, which lost 2 bases and 5 bases, there was a span of 8 bases. CDR1 is SGHRS and CDR2 is YFSETQ in the germline V gene. CDR3 length: 12 residues. Only in-frame clones appear in the TCRdb table, and some are missing; sequencing was by immunoSEQ multiplex PCR. The sample yields approximately 93,000 clones, under 95% seen once. This sample comprised peripheral blood, obtained before pregnancy. The chain is built from TRBV5-1 and TRBJ2-7; maybe TRBD2 (6 bases). The TCR was taken from a female donor with multiple sclerosis, enrolled in a pregnancy study. The CDR3 reads CASSLGGDEQYF. In DNA form, the CDR3 reads TGCGCCAGCAGCTTAGGAGGGGACGAGCAGTACTTC.